These 30 T cell receptor beta chains were all obtained from the same sample, sequenced in a study of blood T cell repertoires in COVID-19. The method was immunoSEQ multiplex PCR; TCRdb's version includes in-frame clones alone and lacks a portion of them. The repertoire has about 170,000 clones, 83% of them found once; the top ten carry roughly 1.9%. Material for sequencing was peripheral blood. These receptors all stem from a woman of 80 years or more with acute or convalescent COVID-19.

The chain couples TRBV19 to TRBJ1-6; D might be TRBD1 (5 bases). CDR3 length: 15 amino acids. Germline CDR1 LNHDA, CDR2 SQIVND (reference sequence). Trimming left V 5 bases short and J 9 bases short, with 17 bases between. CDR3 sequence: CASSPSSQGSSPLHF. CDR3 DNA sequence: TGTGCCAGTAGTCCAAGCAGTCAGGGCAGTTCACCCCTCCACTTT. Supplemented by reference TRBV19 and TRBJ1-6, the full variable domain reads DGGITQSPKYLFRKEGQNVTLSCEQNLNHDAMYWYRQDPGQGLRLIYYSQIVNDFQKGDIAEGYSVSREKKESFPLTVTSAQKNPTAFYLCASSPSSQGSSPLHFGNGTRLTVT.

J is TRBJ2-1 and V is TRBV15; possible D gene TRBD2, 6 bases. CDR3 length: 17 amino acids. V was clipped by 0 bases and J by 6 bases, with 18 bases between them. The germline V gene has CDR1 LNHNV and CDR2 YYDKDF (reference sequence). This chain's CDR3 is CATSRDLRGDSPNEQFF. CDR3 coding DNA: TGTGCCACCAGCAGAGATCTCAGAGGGGACTCCCCCAATGAGCAGTTCTTC.

The chain couples TRBV11-2 to TRBJ2-2, with D tentatively TRBD2 (6 bases). The V gene's germline CDR1 is SGHAT and CDR2 FQNNGV. The V end lost 3 bases, the J end lost 2 bases, and 13 bases lay between the germline ends. This CDR3 has 16 amino acids. This CDR3 is CASSFPGTSNTGELFF. DNA for the CDR3: TGTGCCAGCAGCTTTCCCGGGACTTCAAACACCGGGGAGCTGTTTTTT.

This clone was found once. V and J are TRBV6-5 and TRBJ1-2, with D perhaps matching TRBD1 (6 bases). The CDR3 is made up of 15 amino acids. V was shortened by 7 bases and J by 0 bases, with 15 bases between the two germline ends. Per germline, CDR1 MNHEY and CDR2 SVGAGI. In nucleotides, the CDR3 is TGTGCCAGCACCCCGCGGACAGTGGCTAACTATGGCTACACCTTC. As protein: CASTPRTVANYGYTF.

With respect to this clone: A much larger clone is a single base away; this may be a read error. Other DNA sequences in this sample translate to the same CDR3. The chain is built from TRBV19 and TRBJ1-1, with D possibly being TRBD1 (6 bases). Looked up from germline, CDR1 is LNHDA and CDR2 is SQIVND (reference sequence). V lost 5 bases to trimming and J lost 1 base, with 8 bases between them. The CDR3 runs 13 residues. CDR3 loop: CASSEQGNTEAFF. CDR3 nucleotide sequence: TGTGCCAGTAGTGAACAGGGGAACACTGAAGCTTTCTTT.

With respect to this clone: With only one base between it and a far larger clone, this is likely a read error. Other DNA sequences within the sample encode an identical CDR3. The V gene is TRBV3-1 (or the pseudogene TRBV3-2), the J gene TRBJ2-5; 9 nucleotides agree with TRBD2. CDR1 and CDR2 (germline): LGHDT, YNNKEL (reference sequence). The CDR3 is 14 residues long. The CDR3 here is CPSQLAGGAGTQYF. The CDR3 nucleotides read TGTCCCAGCCAACTGGCGGGGGGGGCGGGGACCCAGTACTTC.

The V and J genes are TRBV6-5 and TRBJ1-5; no clear D. Germline CDR1 reads MNHEY; CDR2 reads SVGAGI. Trimming removed 4 bases at V and 5 bases at J, with 9 bases between. The CDR3 spans 13 residues. The CDR3 bases are TGTGCCAGCAGTTTTAACAACCATCAGCCCCAGCATTTT. Its translation: CASSFNNHQPQHF.

This clone was counted only a few times. The chain recombines TRBV27 with TRBJ1-2; possibly TRBD1 for D (5 bases). CDR1 and CDR2 (germline): MNHEY, SMNVEV (reference sequence). The V end was cut by 2 bases, the J end by 7 bases, with 14 bases between. The CDR3 contains 14 residues. The CDR3 here is CASSLGAGIFGYTF. The DNA of the CDR3 is TGTGCCAGCAGTTTAGGGGCAGGGATCTTTGGCTACACCTTC.

The chain uses TRBV4-2 and TRBJ1-2; D is possibly TRBD1 (6 bases). Germline V gene data show CDR1 as LGHNA and CDR2 as YNFKEQ. The CDR3 runs 15 residues. V was clipped by 0 bases and J by 9 bases, with 17 bases between them. In DNA form, the CDR3 reads TGTGCCAGCAGCCAAGATCGGGGGGCGAAGAGTAGCTACACCTTC. It is translated as CASSQDRGAKSSYTF.

The chain carries TRBV20-1 and TRBJ1-5; D call uncertain. Trimming left V 3 bases short and J 0 bases short, with 9 bases between. CDR3 length: 14 amino acids. Germline V CDR1 and CDR2: DFQATT, SNEGSKA (reference sequence). CDR3 sequence (DNA): TGCAGTGCTAGTGAAACTGGTAGCAATCAGCCCCAGCATTTT. This encodes CSASETGSNQPQHF.

The chain joins TRBV7-2 to TRBJ2-1; 10 nucleotides agree with TRBD2. V shed 6 bases, J shed 9 bases, and the junction held 11 bases outside the gene matches. This CDR3 is 15 amino acids long. Germline V gene sequence: CDR1 SGHTA, CDR2 FQGNSA. In DNA, the CDR3 is TGTGCCAGCAGGCCTTCAACTAGCGGGATCACTGAGCAGTTCTTC. As protein: CASRPSTSGITEQFF.

J is TRBJ2-2 and V is TRBV5-4; D may be TRBD1 (6 bases). The CDR3 length is 15 residues. V lost 2 bases, J lost 2 bases, and 10 bases lay in between. Germline values: CDR1 SGHNT, CDR2 YYREEE (reference sequence). Here the CDR3 DNA reads TGTGCCAGCAGCTTACCGGGACAAAACACCGGGGAGCTGTTTTTT. Amino acids: CASSLPGQNTGELFF.

The chain combines TRBV18 with TRBJ2-3; 9 nucleotides line up with TRBD1. Germline V lookup: CDR1 KGHSH, CDR2 LQKENI. This CDR3 region has 17 residues. V lost 8 bases, J lost 2 bases, and 14 bases stayed unmatched. The CDR3, as DNA: TGTGCCAGCGGCCGGACAGGGGCCCTTCCCTCCACAGATACGCAGTATTTT. It translates to CASGRTGALPSTDTQYF.

V and J are TRBV20-1 and TRBJ1-1; D is perhaps TRBD1 (5 bases). Germline CDR1 reads DFQATT; CDR2 reads SNEGSKA (reference sequence). V gave up 5 bases and J gave up 11 bases, with 15 bases separating them. The CDR3 is made up of 11 amino acids. The chain's CDR3 is CSAPKTPGAFF. CDR3 DNA sequence: TGCAGTGCTCCCAAAACTCCAGGGGCTTTCTTT.

J is TRBJ2-1 and V is TRBV5-1; no reliable D call. CDR1 is SGHRS and CDR2 is YFSETQ in the germline V gene. Trimming took 0 bases from V and 1 from J, leaving 5 bases between them. The CDR3 is made up of 14 amino acids. In nucleotides, the CDR3 is TGCGCCAGCAGCTTGGAGCTTTCCTACAATGAGCAGTTCTTC. Amino acids: CASSLELSYNEQFF.

In DNA, the CDR3 is TGTGCCACCAGTGAGCCAGGGAGGGAGACCCAGTACTTC. Protein: CATSEPGRETQYF. The J gene is TRBJ2-5, the V gene TRBV24-1; maybe TRBD2 (6 bases). CDR3 length: 13 residues. The V end lost 4 bases, the J end lost 5 bases, and 10 bases lay between the germline ends. The germline CDR1 and CDR2 sequences are KGHDR and SFDVKD.

V gene TRBV5-1 combines with J gene TRBJ2-1, with 7 bases lining up with TRBD2. Germline V gene data show CDR1 as SGHRS and CDR2 as YFSETQ. The CDR3 covers 17 residues. V trimming: 4 bases; J trimming: 2 bases; junction bases outside the gene matches: 12. The CDR3 sequence: CASSPIISGTTYNEQFF. In DNA, the CDR3 is TGCGCCAGCAGCCCCATCATCTCCGGGACTACCTACAATGAGCAGTTCTTC.

Comment on this clone: A junction end diverges from the germline sequence, so it may reflect a read error. The chain couples TRBV27 to TRBJ2-1; D not resolved. Germline V gene lookup returns CDR1 MNHEY and CDR2 SMNVEV (reference sequence). The CDR3 loop spans 15 amino acids. The CDR3 protein is CASSVSVPYYNEQFF. In nucleotides, the CDR3 is TGTGCCAGCAGTGTATCCGTCCCTTATTACAATGAGCAGTTCTTC.

The chain uses TRBV5-1 and TRBJ2-7; 11 positions agree with TRBD2. V trimming: 3 bases; J trimming: 3 bases; junction bases outside the gene matches: 2. The CDR3 runs 14 residues. Germline CDR1 and CDR2: SGHRS and YFSETQ. The CDR3 sequence: CASSSTSGNYEQYF. As DNA, the CDR3 is TGCGCCAGCAGCTCGACTAGCGGGAACTACGAGCAGTACTTC.

V usage is TRBV7-9 and J usage is TRBJ1-5; 8 bases match TRBD1. The ends lost 6 bases at V and 5 bases at J; junction bases unmatched: 6. This CDR3 comprises 14 residues. The germline gives CDR1 SEHNR, CDR2 FQNEAQ (reference sequence). The CDR3 nucleotides read TGTGCCAGCAGTCATCAGGGGGCCGATCAGCCCCAGCATTTT. Residues: CASSHQGADQPQHF. Full variable domain (missing parts from reference TRBV7-9 and TRBJ1-5): DTGVSQNPRHKITKRGQNVTFRCDPISEHNRLYWYRQTLGQGPEFLTYFQNEAQLEKSRLLSDRFSAERPKGSFSTLEIQRTEQGDSAMYLCASSHQGADQPQHFGDGTRLSIL.

This chain connects TRBV28 to TRBJ1-2, with 8 bases identical to TRBD1. The CDR3 covers 12 residues. The V and J ends lost 4 bases and 8 bases, in that order; junction bases with no gene match: 3. Germline CDR1 MDHEN, CDR2 SYDVKM. The CDR3 sequence: CASSSGGWGYTF. In nucleotides, the CDR3 is TGTGCCAGCAGTTCAGGGGGCTGGGGCTACACCTTC.

This chain joins TRBV6-5 and TRBJ1-2; TRBD1 matches 8 bases. The V gene's germline CDR1 is MNHEY and CDR2 SVGAGI. The length of the CDR3 is 14 residues. Unmatched junction bases numbered 8, after V lost 7 bases and J lost 4 bases. The CDR3 DNA sequence: TGTGCCAGCACCCCAGGGGGCCTTGGCTATGGCTACACCTTC. Protein product: CASTPGGLGYGYTF.

CDR3 region: CASSAGLAGFYEQYF. The CDR3 DNA is TGTGCCAGCAGCGCCGGACTAGCGGGGTTCTACGAGCAGTACTTC. The gene calls are TRBV11-2 and TRBJ2-7; 12 bases line up with TRBD2. This CDR3 is built from 15 residues. J gave up 3 bases and V 5 bases, and 5 bases lay outside the gene matches. The V gene's germline CDR1 is SGHAT and CDR2 FQNNGV.

This chain connects TRBV7-2 to TRBJ1-4; D is unclear. The CDR3 loop spans 15 amino acids. Germline V gene sequence: CDR1 SGHTA, CDR2 FQGNSA. V was trimmed by 5 bases and J by 7 bases, leaving 17 bases between them. CDR3 DNA sequence: TGTGCCAGCAGCCCCGCGGGCGCGTCTAGTGAAAAACTGTTTTTT. It specifies CASSPAGASSEKLFF.

This clone was observed a single time. The chain links TRBV27 to TRBJ2-2; 7 bases agree with TRBD1. The CDR3 runs 17 residues. Germline CDR1 MNHEY, CDR2 SMNVEV (reference sequence). V was clipped by 2 bases and J by 6 bases; unmatched bases: 12. Written as DNA, the CDR3 is TGTGCCAGCAGTTTAAGACAGCCGACAGGGTGGGCCGGGGAGCTGTTTTTT. Translation: CASSLRQPTGWAGELFF.

The J gene is TRBJ2-7, the V gene TRBV2; D gene uncertain. The germline gives CDR1 SNHLY, CDR2 FYNNEI. Trimming removed 4 bases from V and 2 bases from J, with 12 bases in between. The CDR3 totals 14 residues. This CDR3 is CASSVGWATYEQYF. Here the CDR3 DNA reads TGTGCCAGCAGTGTAGGATGGGCCACCTACGAGCAGTACTTC.

This clone turned up a few times. The chain has TRBV28 and TRBJ1-5; 9 nucleotides match TRBD1. V was clipped by 6 bases and J by 6 bases; unmatched bases: 6. This CDR3 comprises 14 residues. Germline CDR1 MDHEN, CDR2 SYDVKM. As DNA, the CDR3 is TGTGCCAGCAGGTGGACAGGGGTAAGTCAGCCCCAGCATTTT. It yields the protein CASRWTGVSQPQHF.

The chain employs TRBV5-6 and TRBJ1-2; 9 bases match TRBD1. The CDR3 loop spans 14 amino acids. The trim removed 3 bases at V and 4 bases at J, leaving 4 bases unmatched. CDR1 and CDR2 from the germline V gene are SGHDT and YYEEEE. CDR3 coding DNA: TGTGCCAGCAGCTCGGACAGGGGATCCTATGGCTACACCTTC. Translating it yields CASSSDRGSYGYTF.

V usage is TRBV18 and J usage is TRBJ1-2; no clear D. V lost 3 bases to trimming and J lost 4 bases, with 12 bases between them. Germline lookup yields CDR1 KGHSH and CDR2 LQKENI. The CDR3 length is 14 residues. CDR3 bases: TGTGCCAGCTCACCGTCTTCAGGTTCCTATGGCTACACCTTC. Its protein is CASSPSSGSYGYTF.

As regards this clone: The junction departs from the called germline gene at one end, perhaps through a read error. The chain recombines TRBV19 with TRBJ2-4; D is perhaps TRBD2 (5 bases). The V gene's germline CDR1 is LNHDA and CDR2 SQIVND (reference sequence). The CDR3 has 19 residues. CDR3 protein: CASSKMDLVDYSATNIQYF. The CDR3 DNA sequence: TGTGCCAGTAGTAAAATGGATTTGGTTGACTATTCCGCCACAAACATTCAGTACTTC.